A single sample gave rise to the 26 T cell receptor beta chains below, sequenced in a study of T cells in Graves' hyperthyroidism and ophthalmopathy. TCR beta CDR3 regions were amplified from RNA transcripts. A set of HTBI primers served as the primers for a first-round RT-PCR of the TCR CDR3. TCRdb re-derived calls from the multiplex PCR reads in MiXCR, one entry per CDR3 protein. The data contain around 250,000 distinct CDR3 sequences, about 24% of them seen just once; the ten biggest clones take up approximately 35%. The sample was blood. Source of these receptors: a woman aged 40 to 50 with Graves' ophthalmopathy.

This clonotype was seen at least ten times. The genes are TRBV2 and TRBJ2-5; no clear D gene. This CDR3 has 12 amino acids. Germline CDR1 is SNHLY and CDR2 is FYNNEI. V lost 4 bases and J 7 bases, leaving 10 bases between the germline ends. As DNA, the CDR3 is TGTGCCAGCAGTGTGGCGGATGGGACCCAGTACTTC. This sequence encodes CASSVADGTQYF.

The V and J genes are TRBV11-2 and TRBJ2-7; 7 positions agree with TRBD2. The CDR3 length is 18 residues. Germline values: CDR1 SGHAT, CDR2 FQNNGV. V lost 5 bases and J lost 1; bases outside the gene matches: 17. The CDR3 DNA is TGTGCCAGCAGCCCGGCGGCTAGCGGTATAGTCGTGTCCTACGAGCAGTACTTC. Protein product: CASSPAASGIVVSYEQYF.

This clonotype was observed at least ten times. The rearrangement joins TRBV10-3 to TRBJ1-6, with D possibly TRBD1 on 5 matching bases. Germline V lookup: CDR1 ENHRY, CDR2 SYGVKD. The CDR3 is 14 amino acids. Trimming took 11 bases from V and 8 from J, leaving 19 bases between them. CDR3 residues: CASSLRDVDSPLHF. The DNA of the CDR3 is TGTGCCTCCTCACTCCGGGACGTAGATTCACCCCTCCACTTT.

In this sample, this clonotype turned up many times. The rearrangement joins TRBV7-6 to TRBJ2-7; D not resolved. Germline CDR1 SGHVS, CDR2 FNYEAQ. V lost 6 bases to trimming and J lost 4 bases, with 16 bases between them. This CDR3 has 14 residues. CDR3 sequence (DNA): TGTGCCAGCAGTCCCTGGGGTGAGGAGTACGAGCAGTACTTC. It translates to CASSPWGEEYEQYF.

V gene TRBV6-1 combines with J gene TRBJ1-2; maybe TRBD1 (6 bases). Trimming pared 7 bases from V and 6 bases from J, leaving 18 bases between. CDR1 is MNHNS, CDR2 SASEGT, per germline. The CDR3 consists of 14 residues. The CDR3 DNA sequence: TGTGCCAGCAACGGACAGTCTTCCTTTGATGGCTACACCTTC. This encodes CASNGQSSFDGYTF.

This clonotype was detected once. The gene calls are TRBV5-1 and TRBJ2-2; 8 nucleotides agree with TRBD1. After removal of 5 bases from V and 7 bases from J, the junction contained 10 bases not matched to a gene. This CDR3 is 15 amino acids long. CDR1 SGHRS and CDR2 YFSETQ come from the germline V gene. In DNA form, the CDR3 reads TGCGCCAGCAGGATCGGACAGGGAGTAATCGGGGAGCTGTTTTTT. Amino acids: CASRIGQGVIGELFF.

A note on this clonotype: Since the CDR3 does not end with the conserved phenylalanine or tryptophan, this likely comes from a read error. The chain joins TRBV12-3 or TRBV12-4 to TRBJ1-2; unclear D gene. The CDR3 totals 13 residues. Trimming left V 5 bases short and J 4 bases short, with 11 bases between. This CDR3 is CASSTQGSYGYTL. In DNA, the CDR3 is TGTGCCAGCAGTACCCAAGGGAGCTATGGCTACACCCTC.

This clonotype was recorded many times. The rearrangement links TRBV12-3 or TRBV12-4 to TRBJ2-5; no reliable D call. The V end was cut by 3 bases, the J end by 4 bases, with 6 bases between. The CDR3 totals 12 residues. This chain's CDR3 is CASSLVRETQYF. The DNA of the CDR3 is TGTGCCAGCAGTTTGGTCCGAGAGACCCAGTACTTC.

This clonotype has just a few counts. The CDR3 DNA is TGTGCCAGCAGTTTATCCTTGGGCAGGGGTGGGACCGGGGAGCTGTTTTTT. Encoded protein: CASSLSLGRGGTGELFF. V is TRBV27 and J is TRBJ2-2; a possible D gene is TRBD1 (6 bases). V was clipped by 0 bases and J by 5 bases, with 16 bases between them. This CDR3 contains 17 residues. The V gene's germline CDR1 is MNHEY and CDR2 SMNVEV (reference sequence).

Many counts were recorded for this clonotype. The rearrangement joins TRBV30 to TRBJ1-6; weak D call: TRBD1 (5 bases). Germline V gene data show CDR1 as GTSNPN and CDR2 as SVGIG (reference sequence). The V and J ends lost 5 bases and 7 bases respectively, with 9 bases between them. CDR3 size: 12 residues. Here the CDR3 DNA reads TGTGCCTGGGAAGGGGAGAATTCACCCCTCCACTTT. The encoded protein is CAWEGENSPLHF.

This clonotype came up a few times. A much larger clone lies a single base off, so this may be a read error. This chain connects TRBV7-2 to TRBJ2-2; TRBD2 matches at 8 bases. Germline V lookup: CDR1 SGHTA, CDR2 FQGNSA. This CDR3 comprises 15 residues. CDR3 sequence (DNA): TGTGCCGGCAGCTTAGCGGGGAGGAACACCGGGGAGCTGTTTTTT. Amino acid sequence: CAGSLAGRNTGELFF.

This clonotype was detected once. The chain recombines TRBV12-3 or TRBV12-4 with TRBJ1-2; no clear D. This CDR3 has 17 residues. The V gene lost 1 base and the J gene lost 3 bases, with 18 bases spanning the gap. The CDR3 region has the DNA TGTGCCAGCAGTTTAGGGCTCGGAGGCCGCTGGGACTATGGCTACACCTTC. It is translated as CASSLGLGGRWDYGYTF.

This clonotype came up many times. The J gene is TRBJ2-7, the V gene TRBV4-1; 8 positions match TRBD1. Germline-derived CDR1 and CDR2 are MGHRA and YSYEKL. CDR3 length: 15 amino acids. The trim removed 1 base at V and 6 bases at J, leaving 8 bases unmatched. For the CDR3, the DNA is TGCGCCAGCAGCCAAGCACCGGGACAGGCGGCCGAGCAGTACTTC. Translating it yields CASSQAPGQAAEQYF.

This clonotype showed up many times. This chain connects TRBV29-1 to TRBJ1-1; D unclear. The CDR3 sequence is 13 residues long. Germline CDR1 reads SQVTM; CDR2 reads ANQGSEA. V shed 6 bases and J shed 1 base, with 12 bases lying between them. CDR3 coding DNA: TGCAGCGTAGGGCCGCGGACGAACACTGAAGCTTTCTTT. Amino acids: CSVGPRTNTEAFF.

This clonotype was seen only a few times. V usage is TRBV4-2 and J usage is TRBJ2-7; D unresolved. The length of the CDR3 is 15 residues. V was shortened by 0 bases and J by 0 bases, with 9 bases between the two germline ends. The V gene's germline CDR1 is LGHNA and CDR2 YNFKEQ. This CDR3 is CASSQDVHSSYEQYF. CDR3 nucleotide sequence: TGTGCCAGCAGCCAAGATGTACATTCCTCCTACGAGCAGTACTTC.

This clonotype was detected only once. The chain uses TRBV6-1 and TRBJ1-1; 9 positions agree with TRBD1. Germline lookup yields CDR1 MNHNS and CDR2 SASEGT. V lost 7 bases to trimming and J lost 5 bases; unmatched junction nucleotides: 8. The length of the CDR3 is 14 residues. In DNA form, the CDR3 reads TGTGCCAGCAACTTAGGACAGGGGCGTACTGAAGCTTTCTTT. As protein: CASNLGQGRTEAFF.

This clonotype occurred many times. V usage is TRBV14 and J usage is TRBJ2-7, with TRBD1 identical over 10 bases. Unmatched junction bases numbered 2, after V lost 1 base and J lost 2 bases. CDR1 and CDR2 from the germline V gene are SGHDN and FVKESK. CDR3 size: 15 residues. The CDR3 here is CASSQVGTGAYEQYF. The CDR3 coding sequence is TGTGCCAGCAGCCAAGTGGGGACAGGGGCCTACGAGCAGTACTTC. Full variable domain (remainder filled in from reference TRBV14 and TRBJ2-7): EAGVTQFPSHSVIEKGQTVTLRCDPISGHDNLYWYRRVMGKEIKFLLHFVKESKQDESGMPNNRFLAERTGGTYSTLKVQPAELEDSGVYFCASSQVGTGAYEQYFGPGTRLTVT.

This clonotype was observed at least ten times. This sequence joins TRBV28 and TRBJ2-7; maybe TRBD1 (5 bases). V was pared by 6 bases and J by 1 base, with 10 bases between. This CDR3 comprises 13 residues. Germline lookup yields CDR1 MDHEN and CDR2 SYDVKM. CDR3 sequence: CASSRVPSYEQYF. The CDR3 nucleotides read TGTGCCAGCAGCAGGGTACCGTCCTACGAGCAGTACTTC.

This clonotype appeared many times. The genes are TRBV7-9 and TRBJ2-7; TRBD2 agrees at 14 bases. Germline V gene sequence: CDR1 SEHNR, CDR2 FQNEAQ (reference sequence). This CDR3 has 16 amino acids. With 2 bases clipped from V and 11 bases from J, the junction kept 11 bases outside the gene matches. The DNA of the CDR3 is TGTGCCAGCAGCTTAACCGCGGGACTAGCGGGAGTGGAGAAGTACTTC. Translation gives CASSLTAGLAGVEKYF.

Concerning this clonotype itself: With a much larger clone just one base away, this may be a read error. The gene calls are TRBV19 and TRBJ1-6; D ambiguous. This CDR3 contains 15 residues. Per germline, CDR1 LNHDA and CDR2 SQIVND (reference sequence). CDR3 bases: TGTGTCAGTAGTATCGGGTCGGCTCTTAATTCACCCCTCCACTTT. Protein product: CVSSIGSALNSPLHF. The full variable domain, in which reference TRBV19 and TRBJ1-6 provide the parts outside the CDR3, is DGGITQSPKYLFRKEGQNVTLSCEQNLNHDAMYWYRQDPGQGLRLIYYSQIVNDFQKGDIAEGYSVSREKKESFPLTVTSAQKNPTAFYLCVSSIGSALNSPLHFGNGTRLTVT.

This clonotype appeared many times. The chain combines TRBV29-1 with TRBJ1-1; unclear D gene. Trimming removed 0 bases at V and 7 bases at J, with 6 bases between. Germline CDR1 and CDR2: SQVTM and ANQGSEA. The CDR3 contains 11 residues. The CDR3 DNA is TGCAGCGTTGAAGATCCAAATGAAGCTTTCTTT. The encoded protein is CSVEDPNEAFF.

This clonotype was counted many times. The V and J genes are TRBV4-1 and TRBJ1-4, with 7 bases identical to TRBD1. CDR1 MGHRA and CDR2 YSYEKL come from the germline V gene. The CDR3 runs to 15 residues. The V segment lost 6 bases and the J segment 2 bases; nucleotides outside the gene matches: 6. The chain's CDR3 is CASRETGLTNEKLFF. As DNA, the CDR3 is TGCGCCAGCAGAGAGACAGGGTTGACTAATGAAAAACTGTTTTTT.

The sample holds many counts of this clonotype. This chain links TRBV28 with TRBJ1-5; 12 bases are shared with TRBD1. Trimming at V came to 6 bases and at J to 6 bases, leaving 6 bases not matched to a gene. The CDR3 spans 15 residues. The germline CDR1 and CDR2 sequences are MDHEN and SYDVKM. The CDR3 DNA reads TGTGCCAGCAGCCCCGGGACAGGGGGCGGTCAGCCCCAGCATTTT. Translating it yields CASSPGTGGGQPQHF.

This clonotype has at least ten counts. The chain couples TRBV6-1 to TRBJ1-2, with a weak D call TRBD1 (6 bases). Germline CDR1 is MNHNS and CDR2 is SASEGT. The CDR3 extends over 15 amino acids. The ends were cut back, 7 bases at V and 1 base at J, with 16 bases in the middle. The CDR3 reads CASTRGQGYNYGYTF. As DNA, the CDR3 is TGTGCCAGCACCCGTGGGCAGGGGTATAACTATGGCTACACCTTC.

The rearrangement links TRBV6-2 or TRBV6-3 to TRBJ2-5, with TRBD2 matching over 14 bases. The J segment lost 4 bases and the V segment lost 0 bases, leaving 10 bases of the junction unmatched. The CDR3 sequence is 19 residues long. Germline V gives CDR1 MNHEY, CDR2 SVGEGT. The CDR3 reads CASSYSGTSGSLRGETQYF. The CDR3, as DNA: TGTGCCAGCAGTTACTCCGGGACTAGCGGGAGTCTCCGGGGAGAGACCCAGTACTTC.

This clonotype was seen at least ten times. V is TRBV11-2 and J is TRBJ2-7; D is perhaps TRBD1 (5 bases). Germline values: CDR1 SGHAT, CDR2 FQNNGV. This CDR3 has 14 amino acids. Trimming removed 2 bases at V and 4 bases at J, with 12 bases between. The CDR3 sequence is CASSLSGKTYEQYF. The CDR3 DNA is TGTGCCAGCAGCTTATCAGGGAAGACTTACGAGCAGTACTTC. The entire variable domain, with the rest obtained from reference TRBV11-2 and TRBJ2-7, is as follows: EAGVAQSPRYKIIEKRQSVAFWCNPISGHATLYWYQQILGQGPKLLIQFQNNGVVDDSQLPKDRFSAERLKGVDSTLKIQPAKLEDSAVYLCASSLSGKTYEQYFGPGTRLTVT.